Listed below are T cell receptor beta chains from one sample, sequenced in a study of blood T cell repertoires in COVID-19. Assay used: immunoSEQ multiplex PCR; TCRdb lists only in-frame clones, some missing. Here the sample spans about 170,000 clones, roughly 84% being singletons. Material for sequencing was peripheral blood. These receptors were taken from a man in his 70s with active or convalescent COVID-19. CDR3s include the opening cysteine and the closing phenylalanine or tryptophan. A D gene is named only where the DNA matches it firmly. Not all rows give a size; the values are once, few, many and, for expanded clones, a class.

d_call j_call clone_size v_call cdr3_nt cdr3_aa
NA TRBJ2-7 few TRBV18 TGTGCCAGCTCACCGACAGGCGAGACCTACGAGCAGTACTTC CASSPTGETYEQYF
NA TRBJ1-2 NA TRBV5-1 TGCGCCAGCAGCTTGGTTGGGGGGACCTTCCATGGCTACACCTTC CASSLVGGTFHGYTF
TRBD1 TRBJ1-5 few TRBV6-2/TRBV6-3 TGTGCCAGCAGTTGGGTAGGGGGACAGCAAAATCAGCCCCAGCATTTT CASSWVGGQQNQPQHF
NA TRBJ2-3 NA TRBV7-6 TGTGCCAGCAGCTTCGGGGGAGGCACAGATACGCAGTATTTT CASSFGGGTDTQYF
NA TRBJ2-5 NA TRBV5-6 TGTGCCAGCAGCTTTCTAGAGACCCAGTACTTC CASSFLETQYF
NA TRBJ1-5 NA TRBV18 TGTGCCAGCTCACCACCGGTAACAGGGAGAAATCAGCCCCAGCATTTT CASSPPVTGRNQPQHF
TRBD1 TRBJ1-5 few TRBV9 TGTGCCAGCAGCGCCACCCCCACAGGGGCTCAGCCCCAGCATTTT CASSATPTGAQPQHF
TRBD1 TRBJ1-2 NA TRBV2 TGTGCCAGCAGTCAAGGGGACAGAACTTATAACTATGGCTACACCTTC CASSQGDRTYNYGYTF
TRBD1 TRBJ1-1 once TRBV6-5 TGTGCCAGCAGTCGACAGGGGAGAGGCACTGAAGCTTTCTTT CASSRQGRGTEAFF
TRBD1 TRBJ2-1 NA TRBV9 TGTGCCAGCAGCGCAGCCGGGACAGGTCTTTACAATGAGCAGTTCTTC CASSAAGTGLYNEQFF
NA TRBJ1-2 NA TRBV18 TGTGCCAGCTCACCACCGAATCGTCAGGTACTCAACTATGGCTACACCTTC CASSPPNRQVLNYGYTF
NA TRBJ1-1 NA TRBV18 TGTGCCAGCTCCGCCGGAGGGGTTACGGTGAACACTGAAGCTTTCTTT CASSAGGVTVNTEAFF
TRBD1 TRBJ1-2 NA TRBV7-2 TGTGCCAGCAGCCCTTATCAGGGGGCTAGTGGCTACACCTTC CASSPYQGASGYTF
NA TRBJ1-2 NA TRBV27 TGTGCCAGCAGTTTAGAGGCTAACTATGGCTACACCTTC CASSLEANYGYTF
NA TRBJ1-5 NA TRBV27 TGTGCCAGCAGTTTAACCCCCCTAGTGGGGGAGGAACAGCCCCAGCATTTT CASSLTPLVGEEQPQHF
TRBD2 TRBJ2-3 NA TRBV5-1 TGCGCCAGCAGCACAGAGCGGGGGGGAGGCACAGATACGCAGTATTTT CASSTERGGGTDTQYF
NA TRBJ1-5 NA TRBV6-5 TGTGCCAGCAGCCCAGGTTGGGTCAATCAGCCCCAGCATTTT CASSPGWVNQPQHF
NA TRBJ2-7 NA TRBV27 TGTGCCAGCAGCTTATTTATGTCCTACGAGCAGTACTTC CASSLFMSYEQYF
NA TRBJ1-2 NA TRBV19 TGTGCCACCGCTGAACAGGGACCGTATGGCTACACCTTC CATAEQGPYGYTF
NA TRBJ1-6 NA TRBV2 TGTGCCAGCAGTGAGGATGCAGCGGGTGTTAGATCACCCCTCCACTTT CASSEDAAGVRSPLHF
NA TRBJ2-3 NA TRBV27 TGTGCCAGCAGTCCACCGGGCACAGATACGCAGTATTTT CASSPPGTDTQYF
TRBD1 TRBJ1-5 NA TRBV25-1 TGTGCCAGCAGTCCCGGGACAGGGCTTAGCAATCAGCCCCAGCATTTT CASSPGTGLSNQPQHF
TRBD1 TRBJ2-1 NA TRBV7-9 TGTGCCAGCAGCCTGGGACAGGGAATCTCCTCTGACCATGAGCAGTTCTTC CASSLGQGISSDHEQFF
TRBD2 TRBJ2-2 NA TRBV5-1 TGCGCCAGCAGCTTTCTAGCGGGAGACACCGGGGAGCTGTTTTTT CASSFLAGDTGELFF
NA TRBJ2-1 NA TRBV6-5 TGTGCCAGCAGTTATTGGGGACACCGAGCCTACAATGAGCAGTTCTTC CASSYWGHRAYNEQFF
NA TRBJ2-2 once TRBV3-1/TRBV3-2 TGTGCCAGCAGCCTCACGGACACCGGGGAGCTGTTTTTT CASSLTDTGELFF
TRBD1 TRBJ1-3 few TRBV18 TGTGCCAGCTCACCGACAGGGGAAGCAGGAAACACCATATATTTT CASSPTGEAGNTIYF
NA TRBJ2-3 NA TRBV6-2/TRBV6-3 TGTGCCAGCAGTTACGGACCTACGAGGGGGACAGATACGCAGTATTTT CASSYGPTRGTDTQYF
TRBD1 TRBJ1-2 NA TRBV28 TGTGCCAGCAGTCCTACAGGGGGCCTGAATGGCTACACCTTC CASSPTGGLNGYTF
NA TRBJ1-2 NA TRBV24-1 TGTGCCACCAGTGCTGGTGCCGGCTATGGCTACACCTTC CATSAGAGYGYTF
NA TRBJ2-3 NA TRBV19 TGTGCCAGTAGTGAGGATCGACTTTCCACAGATACGCAGTATTTT CASSEDRLSTDTQYF
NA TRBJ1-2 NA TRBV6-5 TGTGCCAGCAAACCCGGCCCTCCGGGAGGCTACACCTTC CASKPGPPGGYTF
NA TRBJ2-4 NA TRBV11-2 TGTGCCAGCAGCTTATCCCCGGTCGCCCAAAACATTCAGTACTTC CASSLSPVAQNIQYF
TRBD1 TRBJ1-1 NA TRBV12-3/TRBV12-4 TGTGCCAGCAGCCTACAGGGGGCCACTGAAGCTTTCTTT CASSLQGATEAFF
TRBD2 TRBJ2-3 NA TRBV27 TGTGCCAGCAGTGTAACCCCCGCTAGCGGGGTGGCAGATACGCAGTATTTT CASSVTPASGVADTQYF
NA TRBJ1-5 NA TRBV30 TGTGCCTGGAGTCCCCAGGGGATACGTAGTCAGCCCCAGCATTTT CAWSPQGIRSQPQHF
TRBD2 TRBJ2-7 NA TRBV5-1 TGCGCCAGCAGCTTAGGTCTAGCGGGAGTCTTCTCCTACGAGCAGTACTTC CASSLGLAGVFSYEQYF
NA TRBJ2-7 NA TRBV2 TGTGCCAGCAGGGGGGGGCAGCAGTACTTC CASRGGQQYF
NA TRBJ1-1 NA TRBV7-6 TGTGCCAGCAGGTTAAGGGGAAACACTGAAGCTTTCTTT CASRLRGNTEAFF
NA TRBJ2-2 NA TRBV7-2 TGTGCCAGCGGCCCCGGCGGAGTTGGGACCGGGGAGCTGTTTTTT CASGPGGVGTGELFF
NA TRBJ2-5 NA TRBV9 TGTGCCAGCAGCCCATTCACGGGATCGCAAGAGACCCAGTACTTC CASSPFTGSQETQYF
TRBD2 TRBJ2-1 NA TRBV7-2 TGTGCCAGCAGTTCACCGGGACTAGCGGTACTCAATGAGCAGTTCTTC CASSSPGLAVLNEQFF
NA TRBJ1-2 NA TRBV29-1 TGCAGCGTTGAGGGGGGACTTCCTAGGGGCTACACCTTC CSVEGGLPRGYTF
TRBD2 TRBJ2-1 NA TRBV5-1 TGCGCCAGCAGCTTGCGGACTAGCGGTGGGACTTACAATGAGCAGTTCTTC CASSLRTSGGTYNEQFF
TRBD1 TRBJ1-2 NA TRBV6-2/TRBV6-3 TGTGCCAGCAGTCTTCGCCCGGGACAGGATTTCGGCTACACCTTC CASSLRPGQDFGYTF